These T cell receptor beta chains were read from a single sample in a study of blood T cells in healthy people across ages. Via MiXCR, TCRdb re-called the 5' RACE reads, giving one row per CDR3 protein. In the table there are about 1.8 million distinct CDR3 sequences, about 49% of which are singletons. Sequenced input: blood. The origin of the receptors is a woman aged 40 to 50 in good health. The CDR3 runs from the conserved cysteine through the conserved F or W. The D gene is left open where the match is weak. The listing skips clone size in some rows; elsewhere it reads once, few, many or a size class.

v_call: TRBV18
clone_size: few
j_call: TRBJ2-1
d_call: NA
cdr3_aa: CASSRGVTGGNEQFF
cdr3_nt: TGTGCCAGCTCTCGCGGGGTGACTGGTGGAAATGAGCAGTTCTTC

v_call: TRBV5-5
clone_size: NA
j_call: TRBJ2-7
d_call: NA
cdr3_aa: CASSLLPIASHSYEQYF
cdr3_nt: TGTGCCAGCAGCTTGTTGCCTATAGCTAGTCATTCGTACGAGCAGTACTTC

v_call: TRBV5-8
clone_size: NA
j_call: TRBJ1-2
d_call: NA
cdr3_aa: CASSPRTAINYGYTF
cdr3_nt: TGTGCCAGCAGCCCACGGACAGCCATCAACTATGGCTACACCTTC

v_call: TRBV4-1
clone_size: few
j_call: TRBJ2-7
d_call: NA
cdr3_aa: CASSPRDTTYEQYF
cdr3_nt: TGCGCCAGCAGCCCCCGGGACACAACCTACGAGCAGTACTTC

v_call: TRBV12-3/TRBV12-4
clone_size: NA
j_call: TRBJ2-1
d_call: TRBD2
cdr3_aa: CASSWGLAGAYNEQFF
cdr3_nt: TGTGCCAGCAGTTGGGGACTAGCGGGCGCCTACAATGAGCAGTTCTTC

v_call: TRBV28
clone_size: NA
j_call: TRBJ2-3
d_call: TRBD2
cdr3_aa: CAGSLLAGGTDTQYF
cdr3_nt: TGTGCCGGCAGTTTATTAGCGGGGGGCACAGATACGCAGTATTTT

v_call: TRBV11-2
clone_size: few
j_call: TRBJ2-1
d_call: TRBD2
cdr3_aa: CASSSTRGGSYNEQFF
cdr3_nt: TGTGCCAGCAGCTCCACTCGGGGGGGCTCCTACAATGAGCAGTTCTTC

v_call: TRBV15
clone_size: NA
j_call: TRBJ1-6
d_call: NA
cdr3_aa: CATSRGEGRHSPLHF
cdr3_nt: TGTGCCACCAGCAGAGGGGAGGGCAGGCATTCACCCCTCCACTTT

v_call: TRBV7-2
clone_size: NA
j_call: TRBJ2-7
d_call: TRBD1
cdr3_aa: CASGSTGTYLYEQYF
cdr3_nt: TGTGCCAGCGGCTCGACAGGGACCTATCTCTACGAGCAGTACTTC

v_call: TRBV7-9
clone_size: few
j_call: TRBJ2-5
d_call: NA
cdr3_aa: CASSAQGVGQYF
cdr3_nt: TGTGCCAGCAGCGCGCAGGGAGTTGGGCAGTACTTC

v_call: TRBV4-3
clone_size: few
j_call: TRBJ1-1
d_call: NA
cdr3_aa: CASSQDKDLTSSTEAFF
cdr3_nt: TGCGCCAGCAGCCAAGATAAGGACCTCACCTCGAGTACTGAAGCTTTCTTT

v_call: TRBV20-1
clone_size: NA
j_call: TRBJ2-3
d_call: TRBD2
cdr3_aa: CSARGTSGGARSDTQYF
cdr3_nt: TGCAGTGCTAGAGGTACTAGCGGGGGGGCCAGGTCAGATACGCAGTATTTT

v_call: TRBV20-1
clone_size: few
j_call: TRBJ2-1
d_call: TRBD2
cdr3_aa: CSTSSGVRSGEQFF
cdr3_nt: TGCAGTACCTCTAGCGGGGTACGATCGGGTGAGCAGTTCTTC

v_call: TRBV10-3
clone_size: few
j_call: TRBJ2-1
d_call: TRBD2
cdr3_aa: CASTEGGDSTSGGAADEQFF
cdr3_nt: TGTGCCTCAACCGAAGGGGGGGATTCGACTAGCGGGGGGGCCGCCGATGAGCAGTTCTTC

v_call: TRBV20-1
clone_size: NA
j_call: TRBJ2-7
d_call: NA
cdr3_aa: CSASGQSRPTYEQYF
cdr3_nt: TGCAGTGCTTCCGGACAGAGCAGACCAACCTACGAGCAGTACTTC

v_call: TRBV27
clone_size: once
j_call: TRBJ1-2
d_call: NA
cdr3_aa: CASSSYTQNYGYTF
cdr3_nt: TGTGCCAGCAGTTCGTACACCCAGAACTATGGCTACACCTTC

v_call: TRBV6-2/TRBV6-3
clone_size: many
j_call: TRBJ2-5
d_call: NA
cdr3_aa: CASSHEETQYF
cdr3_nt: TGTGCCAGCAGCCATGAAGAGACCCAGTACTTC

v_call: TRBV27
clone_size: few
j_call: TRBJ2-7
d_call: NA
cdr3_aa: CASSSYRSSYEQYF
cdr3_nt: TGTGCCAGCAGTTCATACCGAAGCTCCTACGAGCAGTACTTC

v_call: TRBV3-1
clone_size: NA
j_call: TRBJ1-6
d_call: TRBD1
cdr3_aa: CASSQQPGGAADSPLHF
cdr3_nt: TGTGCCAGCAGCCAGCAACCAGGGGGCGCGGCGGATTCACCCCTCCACTTT

v_call: TRBV7-2
clone_size: NA
j_call: TRBJ2-5
d_call: TRBD1
cdr3_aa: CASSTGTGGLGTQYF
cdr3_nt: TGTGCCAGCAGCACCGGGACAGGGGGCCTGGGGACCCAGTACTTC

v_call: TRBV3-1
clone_size: few
j_call: TRBJ2-1
d_call: NA
cdr3_aa: CASSQQGYSYNEQFF
cdr3_nt: TGTGCCAGCAGCCAGCAGGGGTACTCCTACAATGAGCAGTTCTTC

v_call: TRBV9
clone_size: few
j_call: TRBJ2-5
d_call: TRBD1
cdr3_aa: CASSVATGVETQYF
cdr3_nt: TGTGCCAGCAGCGTGGCTACAGGGGTAGAGACCCAGTACTTC

v_call: TRBV10-3
clone_size: NA
j_call: TRBJ2-5
d_call: TRBD2
cdr3_aa: CAISELAGGETQYF
cdr3_nt: TGTGCCATCAGTGAGCTAGCGGGGGGGGAGACCCAGTACTTC